This entry features one T cell receptor beta chain sequence. The sample is drawn from a study of PD-1 blockade in classical Hodgkin lymphoma. Profiling relied on immunoSEQ multiplex PCR, and the TCRdb table lists in-frame clones only, not all of them. The sample holds approximately 93,000 clones, roughly 78% seen once. Trimming removed 2 bases at V and 1 base at J, with 9 bases between. The CDR3 totals 15 residues. The germline V gene encodes CDR1 MNHEY and CDR2 SVGAGI. Time point: cycle 4 day 1 (C4D1), after 6 weeks of nivolumab. Exposure to brentuximab vedotin varied, and each patient had relapsed following autologous stem cell transplantation.

The sequence was obtained from a human donor with classical Hodgkin lymphoma. The chain employs TRBV6-5 and TRBJ2-1; D is undetermined. The sequencing here drew on peripheral blood mononuclear cells (PBMCs), taken before the fourth cycle of nivolumab. CDR3: CASSYEARSYNEQFF. Here the CDR3 DNA reads TGTGCCAGCAGTTACGAGGCTAGATCCTACAATGAGCAGTTCTTC.